The source of this T cell receptor beta chain is a study of T-cell reconstitution after alpha-beta-depleted transplantation in children. Germline V gene sequence: CDR1 MNHEY, CDR2 SVGAGI. CDR3 length equals 14 residues. The V end was cut by 4 bases, the J end by 10 bases, with 19 bases between. Broader study findings: T-cell counts and diversity were attributed mostly to newly produced T cells one year after transplant. After transplant, at about two months, alpha-beta T cells were reportedly derived from several hundred expanded graft clones. The origin of high day-60 TCRbeta diversity in some patients lay in surviving recipient T cells and thymic progenitors.

This clonotype has ten or more counts. Antigen unknown. It was with unique molecular identifiers that the TCRbeta library was prepared. TCRdb reanalysed the PCR reads using MiXCR and keeps one entry per CDR3 protein. Of some 300,000 distinct CDR3 sequences in the sample, just over 7.5% are singletons; the top ten hold approximately 9.6%. The rearrangement links TRBV6-5 to TRBJ1-1, with a weak D call TRBD1 (6 bases). Sequencing was performed on peripheral blood, taken 360 days after TCRalphabeta/CD19-depleted stem cell transplant. The receptor was derived from a female patient between 2 and 15 years old who had a stem cell transplant for Fanconi anemia, so the T cells may come from the graft donor. The CDR3 DNA sequence: TGTGCCAGCAGTTTCCCAGGGGCCCAGAGGCGAGCTTTCTTT. This gives the protein CASSFPGAQRRAFF.